The 26 T cell receptor beta chains below were found in one sample sequenced in a study of T cell responses to AZD1222 COVID-19 vaccine. Measured with immunoSEQ multiplex PCR; TCRdb has only the in-frame clones, and not every one. Of under 150,000 clones in the sample, about 87% were seen once. The sequencing here drew on peripheral blood, taken on day 0 of AZD1222 vaccination. These receptors were collected from an adult in good health.

This clone was seen only once. This chain connects TRBV7-3 to TRBJ1-1, with D maybe TRBD1 (6 bases). The germline V gene encodes CDR1 SGHTA and CDR2 FQGTGA. V was cut by 6 bases and J by 1 base, with 9 bases left in between. The CDR3 spans 13 residues. CDR3 DNA: TGTGCCAGCAGTGACAGGTCGAACACTGAAGCTTTCTTT. The encoded protein is CASSDRSNTEAFF.

This sequence joins TRBV2 and TRBJ1-5; D is undetermined. Trimming cost V 1 base and J 0 bases, with 4 bases left between them. From germline, CDR1 is SNHLY and CDR2 FYNNEI. The CDR3 sequence is 14 residues long. The DNA of the CDR3 is TGTGCCAGCAGTGAAGGATATAGCAATCAGCCCCAGCATTTT. It encodes CASSEGYSNQPQHF.

The chain joins TRBV19 to TRBJ1-2; 9 positions match TRBD1. Looked up from germline, CDR1 is LNHDA and CDR2 is SQIVND (reference sequence). The CDR3 runs 13 residues. Losses at the gene ends were 7 bases for V and 4 bases for J; bases not matched to a gene: 4. CDR3 DNA: TGTGCCAGTACAGGGGACAGGGTCTATGGCTACACCTTC. It translates to CASTGDRVYGYTF.

The rearrangement uses TRBV18 and TRBJ1-2; 7 nucleotides line up with TRBD1. Germline V gene sequence: CDR1 KGHSH, CDR2 LQKENI. J was trimmed by 4 bases and V by 1 base; bases with no gene match: 6. The CDR3 is 15 amino acids. The CDR3 reads CASSPQDRAVYGYTF. The DNA of the CDR3 is TGTGCCAGCTCACCACAAGACAGGGCTGTCTATGGCTACACCTTC.

This clone was seen only once. The chain is built from TRBV14 and TRBJ1-1; D may be TRBD1 (5 bases). Trimming pared 1 base from V and 3 bases from J, leaving 15 bases between. Germline CDR1 reads SGHDN; CDR2 reads FVKESK. The CDR3 loop spans 16 amino acids. The CDR3 DNA follows: TGTGCCAGCAGCCAAGCCCGGGGGGGTTGGGACACTGAAGCTTTCTTT. Translated, it gives CASSQARGGWDTEAFF.

The chain carries TRBV28 and TRBJ2-2; D may be TRBD1 or TRBD2 (6 bases each). The CDR3 consists of 16 residues. Between the trimmed V and J ends, which lost 1 base and 5 bases, there was a span of 14 bases. Per the germline V gene, CDR1 is MDHEN and CDR2 is SYDVKM. The CDR3 spells CASSLLGRGGTGELFF. The CDR3 DNA follows: TGTGCCAGCAGTTTATTAGGCAGGGGAGGAACCGGGGAGCTGTTTTTT.

The rearrangement links TRBV9 to TRBJ1-2, with a tentative D call TRBD1 (5 bases). The CDR3 contains 16 residues. V was clipped by 0 bases and J by 6 bases, with 18 bases between them. Germline V CDR1 and CDR2: SGDLS, YYNGEE. This chain's CDR3 is CASSVGQGALQDGYTF. The CDR3 DNA reads as TGTGCCAGCAGCGTAGGACAAGGGGCCCTACAGGATGGCTACACCTTC. The full variable domain, its missing parts supplied by reference TRBV9 and TRBJ1-2, is DSGVTQTPKHLITATGQRVTLRCSPRSGDLSVYWYQQSLDQGLQFLIQYYNGEERAKGNILERFSAQQFPDLHSELNLSSLELGDSALYFCASSVGQGALQDGYTFGSGTRLTVV.

This rearrangement joins TRBV5-1 to TRBJ2-3; D ambiguous. CDR1 and CDR2 (germline): SGHRS, YFSETQ. The CDR3 sequence is 14 residues long. The ends were cut back, 2 bases at V and 6 bases at J, with 13 bases in the middle. CDR3 in amino acids: CASSFGDPWDTQYF. The CDR3 DNA follows: TGCGCCAGCAGCTTTGGAGACCCTTGGGATACGCAGTATTTT.

The gene calls are TRBV28 and TRBJ2-7; no reliable D call. The CDR3 totals 14 residues. V lost 5 bases to trimming and J lost 7 bases, with 18 bases between them. Germline CDR1 is MDHEN and CDR2 is SYDVKM. This chain's CDR3 is CASSPPGPLWEQYF. The CDR3 DNA follows: TGTGCCAGCAGTCCCCCCGGGCCCTTGTGGGAGCAGTACTTC.

The chain carries TRBV28 and TRBJ2-2; no definite D call. The V gene's germline CDR1 is MDHEN and CDR2 SYDVKM. The CDR3 covers 15 residues. V was clipped by 3 bases and J by 2 bases, with 10 bases between them. CDR3 sequence (DNA): TGTGCCAGCAGTTTCGTTTGGTCCAACACCGGGGAGCTGTTTTTT. It codes for CASSFVWSNTGELFF.

J is TRBJ1-1 and V is TRBV28; D is unresolved. The CDR3 runs 15 residues. V was pared by 10 bases and J by 0 bases, with 18 bases between. CDR1 MDHEN and CDR2 SYDVKM come from the germline V gene. The CDR3 sequence is CAITRQVAMNTEAFF. The CDR3, as DNA: TGTGCCATCACGAGGCAGGTCGCAATGAACACTGAAGCTTTCTTT. Supplemented by reference TRBV28 and TRBJ1-1, the full variable domain reads DVKVTQSSRYLVKRTGEKVFLECVQDMDHENMFWYRQDPGLGLRLIYFSYDVKMKEKGDIPEGYSVSREKKERFSLILESASTNQTSMYLCAITRQVAMNTEAFFGQGTRLTVV.

The V gene is TRBV9, the J gene TRBJ1-3; the match to TRBD1 covers 7 bases. J lost 2 bases, V lost 3 bases, and 5 bases had no gene match. Germline CDR1 SGDLS, CDR2 YYNGEE. The CDR3 is 15 residues long. The DNA of the CDR3 is TGTGCCAGCAGCGCCCGGCAGGGGGCTGGAAACACCATATATTTT. Its protein is CASSARQGAGNTIYF. The whole variable domain, filled in from reference TRBV9 and TRBJ1-3, reads DSGVTQTPKHLITATGQRVTLRCSPRSGDLSVYWYQQSLDQGLQFLIQYYNGEERAKGNILERFSAQQFPDLHSELNLSSLELGDSALYFCASSARQGAGNTIYFGEGSWLTVV.

This clone appeared a single time. The chain joins TRBV5-4 to TRBJ2-1; 9 nucleotides match TRBD1. Germline CDR1 reads SGHNT; CDR2 reads YYREEE (reference sequence). This CDR3 contains 14 residues. V gave up 1 base and J gave up 6 bases; unmatched junction bases: 2. The CDR3 nucleotides are TGTGCCAGCAGCTTGTGGGACAGGGTCAATGAGCAGTTCTTC. Protein: CASSLWDRVNEQFF. The complete variable domain, with remaining parts taken from reference TRBV5-4 and TRBJ2-1, reads ETGVTQSPTHLIKTRGQQVTLRCSSQSGHNTVSWYQQALGQGPQFIFQYYREEENGRGNFPPRFSGLQFPNYSSELNVNALELDDSALYLCASSLWDRVNEQFFGPGTRLTVL.

The chain recombines TRBV4-2 with TRBJ2-4; 9 bases line up with TRBD2. This CDR3 spans 19 amino acids. Germline V lookup: CDR1 LGHNA, CDR2 YNFKEQ. J lost 0 bases, V lost 2 bases, and 11 bases had no gene match. The CDR3 region is CASSQLASGDTRAKNIQYF. The CDR3 DNA follows: TGTGCCAGCAGCCAACTCGCTAGCGGGGACACCCGAGCCAAAAACATTCAGTACTTC.

The chain combines TRBV28 with TRBJ1-5, with TRBD1 matching over 8 bases. Germline-derived CDR1 and CDR2 are MDHEN and SYDVKM. The CDR3 has 15 amino acids. Germline trimming cut 4 bases from V and 6 bases from J; bases unmatched to any gene: 8. The CDR3 spells CASSSTSGGSQPQHF. In DNA form, the CDR3 reads TGTGCCAGCAGTTCAACCTCAGGGGGCAGTCAGCCCCAGCATTTT.

This clone was seen just once. The chain links TRBV10-1 to TRBJ2-2; D gene ambiguous. This CDR3 has 14 amino acids. V was pared by 6 bases and J by 2 bases, with 10 bases between. Germline CDR1 and CDR2: WNHNN and SYGVQD (reference sequence). CDR3 DNA sequence: TGCGCCAGCAGAAGGACGATAAACACCGGGGAGCTGTTTTTT. The encoded protein is CASRRTINTGELFF.

The rearrangement uses TRBV9 and TRBJ1-4; TRBD1 might be the D (6 bases). Germline-derived CDR1 and CDR2 are SGDLS and YYNGEE. Trimming took off 0 bases at V and 4 bases at J, with 10 bases between the two ends. The CDR3 covers 15 residues. DNA of the CDR3: TGTGCCAGCAGCGTAGACGGACAGCGTAATGAAAAACTGTTTTTT. It codes for CASSVDGQRNEKLFF.

Only one count was recorded for this clone. The CDR3 sequence: CASSPEQGGYNEQFF. The CDR3 DNA is TGTGCCAGCTCTCCCGAACAGGGGGGCTACAATGAGCAGTTCTTC. This chain joins TRBV18 and TRBJ2-1; 8 bases are shared with TRBD1. The CDR3 contains 15 residues. The junction had 7 bases not matched to a gene; V was cut back by 6 bases and J by 3 bases. Germline lookup yields CDR1 KGHSH and CDR2 LQKENI.

The chain carries TRBV10-2 and TRBJ2-7, with 10 bases fitting TRBD2. From germline, CDR1 is WSHSY and CDR2 SAAADI. The CDR3 has 14 residues. The ends lost 3 bases at V and 5 bases at J; junction bases unmatched: 4. The CDR3 reads CASSDTSGVDEQYF. CDR3 nucleotide sequence: TGCGCCAGCAGTGACACTAGCGGGGTAGACGAGCAGTACTTC.

The chain recombines TRBV2 with TRBJ1-1; D gene uncertain. V was shortened by 1 base and J by 0 bases, with 9 bases between the two germline ends. Germline lookup yields CDR1 SNHLY and CDR2 FYNNEI. The CDR3 spans 15 residues. The CDR3 bases are TGTGCCAGCAGTGAAGGGTACGGGTTGAACACTGAAGCTTTCTTT. It yields the protein CASSEGYGLNTEAFF.

The chain joins TRBV11-2 to TRBJ2-5, with no clear D. This CDR3 region has 14 residues. The germline V and J ends were trimmed by 5 bases and 2 bases, with 12 bases remaining between them. Germline CDR1 SGHAT, CDR2 FQNNGV. CDR3 loop: CASSRAYSQETQYF. In nucleotides, the CDR3 is TGTGCCAGCAGCCGGGCCTACAGTCAAGAGACCCAGTACTTC. Full variable domain (rest looked up from reference TRBV11-2 and TRBJ2-5): EAGVAQSPRYKIIEKRQSVAFWCNPISGHATLYWYQQILGQGPKLLIQFQNNGVVDDSQLPKDRFSAERLKGVDSTLKIQPAKLEDSAVYLCASSRAYSQETQYFGPGTRLLVL.

The V gene is TRBV19, the J gene TRBJ2-6; TRBD1 matches at 7 bases. The CDR3 totals 17 residues. After removal of 1 base from V and 4 bases from J, the junction contained 7 bases not matched to a gene. Germline V gives CDR1 LNHDA, CDR2 SQIVND (reference sequence). The CDR3, as DNA: TGTGCCAGTAGTATAGGCTACAGGGGTTCCGGGGCCAACGTCCTGACTTTC. It translates to CASSIGYRGSGANVLTF.

The rearrangement uses TRBV11-3 and TRBJ2-5; no reliable D call. The CDR3 has 13 residues. V lost 1 base and J lost 5, with 8 bases in between. CDR1 and CDR2 (germline): SGHNT, YENEEA. The CDR3 spells CASSLAPRETQYF. The CDR3 DNA reads as TGTGCCAGCAGCTTAGCCCCCAGGGAGACCCAGTACTTC.

This clone showed up just once. The chain joins TRBV7-8 to TRBJ1-1; TRBD1 aligns across 10 bases. V trimming: 5 bases; J trimming: 4 bases; junction bases outside the gene matches: 7. Germline CDR1 and CDR2: SGHVS and FQNEAQ. The CDR3 covers 15 residues. The chain's CDR3 is CASSPRQGAGTEAFF. The CDR3 DNA reads TGTGCCAGCAGCCCCCGACAGGGGGCAGGCACTGAAGCTTTCTTT.

J is TRBJ1-1 and V is TRBV18; D unclear. The CDR3 is made up of 12 amino acids. Trimming removed 5 bases from V and 6 bases from J, with 10 bases in between. The V gene's germline CDR1 is KGHSH and CDR2 LQKENI. This CDR3 is CASSTNRAEAFF. The CDR3 bases are TGTGCCAGCTCAACAAACAGAGCTGAAGCTTTCTTT.

CDR3: CASSLGGGALSYNEQFF. The CDR3 DNA is TGTGCCAGCAGCTTAGGCGGGGGGGCCCTCTCCTACAATGAGCAGTTCTTC. The chain joins TRBV7-3 to TRBJ2-1; 9 nucleotides line up with TRBD2. There are 17 residues in the CDR3. Germline V gives CDR1 SGHTA, CDR2 FQGTGA. V trimming: 2 bases; J trimming: 0 bases; junction bases outside the gene matches: 5.